A selection of T cell receptor beta chains follows, all from one sample in a study of shared T cell receptors in the human thymus. Measured with immunoSEQ multiplex PCR; TCRdb has only the in-frame clones, and not every one. The sample gives about 710,000 clones, around 87% of which show up once; 0.0094% is in the top ten. This same sample was also part of a study on human thymus T cells.

Sequencing used thymocytes. These TCRs come from a boy in the first two years of life with a congenital heart defect. The conserved cysteine and the conserved F or W are not part of the CDR3 here. Each record gives: J gene, V gene, D gene, CDR3 protein. D genes are given only for firm matches.

j_call: TRBJ1-1
v_call: TRBV6-6
d_call: NA
cdr3_aa: ASITTPPGEAF

j_call: TRBJ2-1
v_call: TRBV27
d_call: NA
cdr3_aa: ASSTGSGPGDNEQF

j_call: TRBJ1-1
v_call: TRBV15
d_call: TRBD1
cdr3_aa: ATCRTGACTEAF

j_call: TRBJ2-7
v_call: TRBV7-2
d_call: NA
cdr3_aa: ASSLVGSYYEQY

j_call: TRBJ1-1
v_call: TRBV12-5
d_call: NA
cdr3_aa: ASGRVMRRAAF

j_call: TRBJ2-7
v_call: TRBV10-2
d_call: NA
cdr3_aa: ASSGTGVGSYEQY

j_call: TRBJ1-2
v_call: TRBV7-2
d_call: NA
cdr3_aa: ASSLVAQTPNYGYT

j_call: TRBJ1-1
v_call: TRBV6-5
d_call: NA
cdr3_aa: ASSLAGSTEAF

j_call: TRBJ1-1
v_call: TRBV5-1
d_call: TRBD1
cdr3_aa: ASSWDRRRRTEAF

j_call: TRBJ1-1
v_call: TRBV18
d_call: TRBD1
cdr3_aa: ASSPARQGRNTEAF

j_call: TRBJ2-7
v_call: TRBV7-9
d_call: NA
cdr3_aa: ASSIRGEQY

j_call: TRBJ1-5
v_call: TRBV10-3
d_call: NA
cdr3_aa: AISESGVYSNQPQH

j_call: TRBJ2-3
v_call: TRBV29-1
d_call: NA
cdr3_aa: SVEISLDTQY

j_call: TRBJ2-6
v_call: TRBV15
d_call: NA
cdr3_aa: ATSRDRLVHSGANVLT

j_call: TRBJ1-6
v_call: TRBV4-1
d_call: TRBD1
cdr3_aa: ASAGTGRSPLH

j_call: TRBJ2-5
v_call: TRBV27
d_call: NA
cdr3_aa: ASSLWAPRVPQETQY

j_call: TRBJ1-2
v_call: TRBV5-6
d_call: NA
cdr3_aa: ASSPLGAMNYGYT

j_call: TRBJ2-2
v_call: TRBV10-1
d_call: NA
cdr3_aa: ASSRPWRARAGELF

j_call: TRBJ1-6
v_call: TRBV6-5
d_call: NA
cdr3_aa: ASSYSRQDHDSPLH

j_call: TRBJ2-3
v_call: TRBV10-1
d_call: NA
cdr3_aa: ASSVGGTNPDTDTQY

j_call: TRBJ1-1
v_call: TRBV7-8
d_call: TRBD1
cdr3_aa: ASSLGTGACTEAF

j_call: TRBJ1-2
v_call: TRBV4-3
d_call: TRBD1
cdr3_aa: ASSPGEGAHGYT

j_call: TRBJ2-4
v_call: TRBV19
d_call: TRBD1
cdr3_aa: ASSMATGAKNIQY

j_call: TRBJ1-1
v_call: TRBV5-1
d_call: TRBD1
cdr3_aa: ASSPGQGATEAF

j_call: TRBJ1-2
v_call: TRBV9
d_call: TRBD1
cdr3_aa: ASSGGQSNYGYT

j_call: TRBJ2-2
v_call: TRBV6-6
d_call: TRBD2
cdr3_aa: ASSYGGGGGSGELF

j_call: TRBJ1-1
v_call: TRBV4-3
d_call: NA
cdr3_aa: ASSQESRQGIGTEAF

j_call: TRBJ1-2
v_call: TRBV28
d_call: TRBD1
cdr3_aa: ASSSGGFGYT

j_call: TRBJ2-5
v_call: TRBV28
d_call: NA
cdr3_aa: ASSPTGQETQY

j_call: TRBJ2-3
v_call: TRBV4-3
d_call: TRBD2
cdr3_aa: ASSQDLLASDTQY

j_call: TRBJ1-5
v_call: TRBV15
d_call: NA
cdr3_aa: ATSRDIRGNQPQH